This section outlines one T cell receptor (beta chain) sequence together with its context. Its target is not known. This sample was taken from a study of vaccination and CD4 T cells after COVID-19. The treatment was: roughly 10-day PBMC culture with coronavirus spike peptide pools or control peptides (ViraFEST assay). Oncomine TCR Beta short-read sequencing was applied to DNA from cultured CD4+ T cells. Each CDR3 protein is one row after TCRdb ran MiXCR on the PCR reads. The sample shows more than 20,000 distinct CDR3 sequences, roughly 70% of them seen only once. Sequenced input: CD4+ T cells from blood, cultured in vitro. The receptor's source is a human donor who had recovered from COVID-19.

Here the CDR3 reads CASSPTSPSKTQYF. CDR3 in DNA: TGTGCCAGCTCACCAACTTCACCTTCGAAGACCCAGTACTTC. The genes are TRBV18 and TRBJ2-5; unclear D gene. CDR1 is KGHSH and CDR2 is LQKENI in the germline V gene. Between the trimmed V and J ends, which lost 2 bases and 6 bases, there was a span of 13 bases. This CDR3 is 14 amino acids long. Drawing the rest from reference TRBV18 and TRBJ2-5, the complete variable domain is NAGVMQNPRHLVRRRGQEARLRCSPMKGHSHVYWYRQLPEEGLKFMVYLQKENIIDESGMPKERFSAEFPKEGPSILRIQQVVRGDSAAYFCASSPTSPSKTQYFGPGTRLLVL.